Described below is a single T cell receptor (beta chain) sequence and its context. Antigen: not known. These data come from a study of stem cell transplantation in POMP-related autoinflammatory disease. General study findings and limits: Patients with PRAID showed a restricted number of unique TRB V-J gene pairings. Across all analyzed T-cell subsets, patients with PRAID tended toward reduced diversity and increased clonality.

Clones were read by immunoSEQ multiplex PCR, and TCRdb kept only the in-frame ones, dropping some. The data contain more than 25,000 clones, roughly 88% of them seen just once; the ten biggest clones take up over 0.6%. V was clipped by 6 bases and J by 4 bases; unmatched bases: 8. Germline loops: CDR1 MNHNS, CDR2 SASEGT. The CDR3 is made up of 14 amino acids. The sequence came from a human donor with POMP-related autoinflammation and immune dysregulation (PRAID). The specimen was CD4+ T cells from PBMCs, collected before stem cell transplantation. The chain carries TRBV6-1 and TRBJ1-1, with 7 positions matching TRBD1. The CDR3 is CASSNRGLGTEAFF. The CDR3 DNA reads as TGTGCCAGCAGCAACAGGGGACTGGGCACTGAAGCTTTCTTT.